A single sample is the source of the 13 T cell receptor beta chains below, sequenced in a study of blood T cell repertoires in COVID-19. Profiled with immunoSEQ multiplex PCR; TCRdb holds only in-frame clones, not every one. There are some 400,000 clones in the sample; about 90% occur only once, and about 1.7% lies in the top ten. Sequenced: PBMCs or T cells enriched from blood (not recorded which). These receptors came from a woman aged 25-40 years who had recovered from COVID-19.

The rearrangement joins TRBV19 to TRBJ1-5; no reliable D call. This CDR3 spans 13 amino acids. Trimming removed 7 bases from V and 2 bases from J, with 9 bases in between. CDR1 is LNHDA and CDR2 is SQIVND in the germline V gene (reference sequence). The CDR3 loop reads CASIGLGNQPQHF. CDR3 nucleotide sequence: TGTGCCAGTATCGGGTTAGGCAATCAGCCCCAGCATTTT.

This chain connects TRBV27 to TRBJ2-1, with 9 bases identical to TRBD1. J lost 9 bases, V lost 7 bases, and 16 bases had no gene match. CDR3 length: 16 residues. The V gene's germline CDR1 is MNHEY and CDR2 SMNVEV (reference sequence). Here the CDR3 reads CASIPPYGTGRREQFF. The CDR3, as DNA: TGTGCCAGCATTCCACCATACGGGACAGGGCGGCGTGAGCAGTTCTTC.

This clone was observed a handful of times. This sequence joins TRBV7-6 and TRBJ2-5, with a possible D match to TRBD2 (6 bases). CDR1 and CDR2 (germline): SGHVS, FNYEAQ. V dropped 1 base and J dropped 1 base, with 10 bases sitting between them. The CDR3 runs 15 residues. CDR3 coding DNA: TGTGCCAGCAGCTTAGAGCAGGGAGGCCAAGAGACCCAGTACTTC. Its translation: CASSLEQGGQETQYF.

V and J are TRBV24-1 and TRBJ1-2; possible D gene TRBD1, 5 bases. The germline V and J ends were trimmed by 2 bases and 2 bases, with 14 bases remaining between them. CDR1 and CDR2 from the germline V gene are KGHDR and SFDVKD. This CDR3 spans 16 amino acids. The CDR3 DNA sequence: TGTGCCACCAGTGATTCCTCGAAGACAGCCAACTATGGCTACACCTTC. Protein sequence: CATSDSSKTANYGYTF.

The V gene is TRBV5-1, the J gene TRBJ2-7, with 10 nucleotides matching TRBD2. J lost 7 bases, V lost 0 bases, and 4 bases had no gene match. The CDR3 consists of 14 residues. Germline V gene sequence: CDR1 SGHRS, CDR2 YFSETQ. The chain's CDR3 is CASSLAASGGEQYF. The CDR3 DNA follows: TGCGCCAGCAGCTTGGCGGCTAGCGGGGGTGAGCAGTACTTC.

This clone has just one count. The J gene is TRBJ1-1, the V gene TRBV30, with D possibly being TRBD1 (5 bases). Germline V gene data show CDR1 as GTSNPN and CDR2 as SVGIG (reference sequence). CDR3 length equals 12 residues. The germline V and J ends were trimmed by 5 bases and 1 base, with 8 bases remaining between them. CDR3 protein: CAWGTGNTEAFF. The CDR3 bases are TGTGCCTGGGGAACAGGGAACACTGAAGCTTTCTTT.

The rearrangement joins TRBV9 to TRBJ2-5, with 7 bases matching TRBD1. CDR3 length: 14 residues. Germline-derived CDR1 and CDR2 are SGDLS and YYNGEE. V dropped 4 bases and J dropped 2; count of bases not matched to a gene: 5. CDR3 coding DNA: TGTGCCAGCAGCCAGCAGGGACAGCAAGAGACCCAGTACTTC. Its protein product is CASSQQGQQETQYF.

For this clone: An end of the junction does not agree with germline; a read error may underlie this. The chain has TRBV18 and TRBJ2-1; no reliable D call. The V gene's germline CDR1 is KGHSH and CDR2 LQKENI. The CDR3 totals 13 residues. The CDR3 bases are TGTGCCAGCGCACCCAGCTCCTACAATGAGCAGTTCTTC. Its translation is CASAPSSYNEQFF.

This chain joins TRBV29-1 and TRBJ1-1, with D hard to call. Germline V gene data show CDR1 as SQVTM and CDR2 as ANQGSEA. The V end lost 7 bases, the J end lost 4 bases, and 19 bases lay between the germline ends. This CDR3 is 14 amino acids long. CDR3 sequence reads: CSATKGVLGTEAFF. The CDR3, as DNA: TGCAGCGCCACCAAGGGAGTTTTGGGCACTGAAGCTTTCTTT. Full variable domain (missing parts from reference TRBV29-1 and TRBJ1-1): SAVISQKPSRDICQRGTSLTIQCQVDSQVTMMFWYRQQPGQSLTLIATANQGSEATYESGFVIDKFPISRPNLTFSTLTVSNMSPEDSSIYLCSATKGVLGTEAFFGQGTRLTVV.

In DNA, the CDR3 is TGTGCCAGCAGCTTGGCTGGTAGCGGGAGGACCGGGGAGCTGTTTTTT. This gives the protein CASSLAGSGRTGELFF. The chain links TRBV5-4 to TRBJ2-2, with 10 bases that match TRBD2. The CDR3 covers 16 residues. CDR1 SGHNT and CDR2 YYREEE come from the germline V gene (reference sequence). Trimming removed 0 bases from V and 5 bases from J; junction bases left unmatched: 4.

On this clone: Other DNA sequences in this specimen translate into the identical CDR3. This chain joins TRBV3-1 (or the pseudogene TRBV3-2) and TRBJ1-4, with TRBD1 as a possible D gene (5 bases). V lost 3 bases to trimming and J lost 8 bases, with 16 bases between them. The CDR3 is 15 amino acids. Germline V gene lookup returns CDR1 LGHDT and CDR2 YNNKEL (reference sequence). Here the CDR3 DNA reads TGTGCCAGCAGCCATTATGGGGCGGAGGGGGAAAAACTGTTTTTT. Its protein product is CASSHYGAEGEKLFF.

The chain recombines TRBV6-2 or TRBV6-3 with TRBJ2-1, with 9 bases identical to TRBD1. CDR3 size: 14 residues. V shed 4 bases and J 8 bases; nucleotides not matched to a gene: 6. Germline V gene lookup returns CDR1 MNHEY and CDR2 SVGEGT. CDR3 coding DNA: TGTGCCAGCAGTTTCCCGGGACAGGGTCATGAGCAGTTCTTC. Protein product: CASSFPGQGHEQFF.

The gene calls are TRBV29-1 and TRBJ1-5; TRBD1 agrees at 7 bases. Germline V CDR1 and CDR2: SQVTM, ANQGSEA. J gave up 3 bases and V 4 bases, and 6 bases lay outside the gene matches. The CDR3 is 14 residues long. In DNA, the CDR3 is TGCAGCGTTGCTGGGGACAGCCTCAATCAGCCCCAGCATTTT. It specifies CSVAGDSLNQPQHF.